The rows below give T cell receptor beta chains drawn from one sample of a study of cytomegalovirus exposure and HLA in healthy donors. Profiled with immunoSEQ multiplex PCR; TCRdb holds only in-frame clones, not every one. Of 100,000 to 150,000 clones listed, around two thirds are singletons. Sequenced material: PBMCs. All receptors come from a man aged 60 to 75 in good health and CMV-seropositive. CDR3s include the opening cysteine and the closing phenylalanine or tryptophan. Each record gives: D gene, V gene, J gene, clone size, CDR3 DNA, CDR3 protein. The D gene is left open where the match is weak. A row's size may be missing; if present it is once, few, many or a size class.

>.|TRBV19|TRBJ1-1|few
TGTGCCAGTAGTACCTTCCCTTCCGACAGGGAAGCTTTCTTT
CASSTFPSDREAFF
>TRBD1|TRBV10-3|TRBJ1-3|.
TGTGCCATCAGTGAAACAGGGGATGGAAACACCATATATTTT
CAISETGDGNTIYF
>TRBD1|TRBV28|TRBJ1-3|few
TGTGCCAGCAGTTTGGGACAGGCTGGAAACACCATATATTTT
CASSLGQAGNTIYF
>.|TRBV6-5|TRBJ2-7|.
TGTGCCAGCCGTTCTTACTATGAGGGTCCCTACGAGCAGTACTTC
CASRSYYEGPYEQYF
>.|TRBV14|TRBJ1-1|.
TGTGCCAGCAGCCAATTACGGACAGCGTTATACACTACTGAAGCTTTCTTT
CASSQLRTALYTTEAFF
>.|TRBV28|TRBJ1-4|.
TGTGCCAGCGGCCAGAGATCAGGGTGGGCAAAACTGTTTTTT
CASGQRSGWAKLFF
>TRBD1|TRBV6-1|TRBJ1-2|.
TGTGCCAGCAGTGGGGACAGGGTCGGCTACACCTTC
CASSGDRVGYTF
>TRBD2|TRBV5-5|TRBJ2-5|.
TGTGCCAGCAGCCTACAGGGACTAGCGGGGGGGGGAGAGACCCAGTACTTC
CASSLQGLAGGGETQYF
>.|TRBV2|TRBJ2-5|.
TGTGCCAGCACCCCCCGAGAGACCCAGTACTTC
CASTPRETQYF
>TRBD2|TRBV2|TRBJ2-7|.
TGTGCCAGCAGTGAAGAGGGAGGGGAATCCTACGAGCAGTACTTC
CASSEEGGESYEQYF
>.|TRBV11-3|TRBJ2-2|once
TGTGCCAGCAGTCGGGGACATTCCTCCTACACCGGGGAGCTGTTTTTT
CASSRGHSSYTGELFF
>.|TRBV5-5|TRBJ1-5|.
TGTGCCAGCAGCTTTATCTCTGACAGTAATCAGCCCCAGCATTTT
CASSFISDSNQPQHF
>TRBD2|TRBV9|TRBJ2-5|.
TGTGCCAGCAGCGTAAGGGGACTAGCTCAAGAGACCCAGTACTTC
CASSVRGLAQETQYF
>TRBD2|TRBV7-6|TRBJ2-5|.
TGTGCCAGCAGCTTCGGCGGGGGGGGCTTCCGAGAGACCCAGTACTTC
CASSFGGGGFRETQYF
>.|TRBV28|TRBJ1-5|.
TGTGCCAGCAGTCCGGGGCAGGGGAAGGGCAATCAGCCCCAGCATTTT
CASSPGQGKGNQPQHF
>TRBD2|TRBV18|TRBJ2-1|.
TGTGCCAGCTCACCGGGACTAGCGGGGGGGCTCGAGCAGTTCTTC
CASSPGLAGGLEQFF
>.|TRBV7-7|TRBJ2-2|.
TGTGCTAGCAGCGGCAGGGGAACCGGGGAGCTGTTTTTT
CASSGRGTGELFF
>.|TRBV30|TRBJ1-4|.
TGTGCCTGGAGTCCTGACAGCCGTAATGAAAAACTGTTTTTT
CAWSPDSRNEKLFF
>.|TRBV21-1|TRBJ2-2|.
TGTGCCAGCAGCACCGAGACAGGGCCCGATACCGGGGAGCTGTTTTTT
CASSTETGPDTGELFF
>TRBD1|TRBV4-2|TRBJ1-3|few
TGTGCCAGCAGCCCCTGGACAGGAGAAAACACCATATATTTT
CASSPWTGENTIYF
>.|TRBV7-3|TRBJ1-2|.
TGTGCCAGCAGCTTAGGTGGGGGCGCGAACTATGGCTACACCTTC
CASSLGGGANYGYTF
>TRBD1|TRBV11-3|TRBJ2-2|.
TGTGCCAGCAGCCCACGACAGGGAACCAACACCGGGGAGCTGTTTTTT
CASSPRQGTNTGELFF
>.|TRBV30|TRBJ1-4|.
TGTGCCCGTGGAGGGGATAACATCGAAAAACTGTTTTTT
CARGGDNIEKLFF
>.|TRBV2|TRBJ1-4|few
TGTGCCAGCAGTTTAGCCCCCGGCGGAAAACTGTTTTTT
CASSLAPGGKLFF
>.|TRBV9|TRBJ2-7|.
TGTGCCAGCAGCGTTCAGGATCACTTCTACGAGCAGTACTTC
CASSVQDHFYEQYF
>.|TRBV7-8|TRBJ2-3|.
TGTGCCAGCAGCTTCCGTGGGGGCGGGGGTAGCACAGATACGCAGTATTTT
CASSFRGGGGSTDTQYF
>TRBD1|TRBV28|TRBJ1-4|.
TGTGCCAGCGCAGGGGGAGCGACTAATGAAAAACTGTTTTTT
CASAGGATNEKLFF
>.|TRBV6-5|TRBJ1-1|.
TGTGCCAGCAGTTACACTGGTTTGAACACTGAAGCTTTCTTT
CASSYTGLNTEAFF
>.|TRBV28|TRBJ2-4|.
TGTGCCAGCAGTTTAGGGGCGACCAAAAACATTCAGTACTTC
CASSLGATKNIQYF
>.|TRBV6-5|TRBJ1-2|.
TGTGCCAGCAGTAGCCGCGGAGGGATCGATGGCTACACCTTC
CASSSRGGIDGYTF
>.|TRBV9|TRBJ1-6|.
TGTGCCAGCAGCGTAGAGCCGAGAACTTCACCCCTCCACTTT
CASSVEPRTSPLHF
>.|TRBV6-1|TRBJ2-1|.
TGTGCCAGCAACCCTCGGGACTCCTACAATGAGCAGTTCTTC
CASNPRDSYNEQFF
>.|TRBV14|TRBJ2-2|.
TGTGCCAGCAGTCGACAGAGGTCCACCGGGGAGCTGTTTTTT
CASSRQRSTGELFF
>TRBD1|TRBV18|TRBJ2-2|few
TGTGCCAGCGCTCCTGGACAGGGCGACACCGGGGAGCTGTTTTTT
CASAPGQGDTGELFF
>TRBD1|TRBV27|TRBJ2-2|.
TGTGCCAGCAGTTTCTCACCTTACGGGACAGTTAGCACCGGGGAGCTGTTTTTT
CASSFSPYGTVSTGELFF
>TRBD1|TRBV5-1|TRBJ1-6|.
TGCGCCAGCGGACCGACAGGGCGTGATTCACCCCTCCACTTT
CASGPTGRDSPLHF
>TRBD2|TRBV10-3|TRBJ2-2|.
TGTGCCATCAGTGAAGTCGGGGGGGACACCGGGGAGCTGTTTTTT
CAISEVGGDTGELFF
>TRBD2|TRBV27|TRBJ2-7|.
TGTGCCAGCGAGGAATCAGGACTAGCGGGGAGAAGGACCTACGAGCAGTACTTC
CASEESGLAGRRTYEQYF
>.|TRBV21-1|TRBJ2-1|.
TGTGCCAGCAGCTCTACCCAGCGGAGGTCCTACAATGAGCAGTTCTTC
CASSSTQRRSYNEQFF
>TRBD2|TRBV28|TRBJ2-4|.
TGTGCCAGCAGTTGGGCGGGGGGGTATGAAAACATTCAGTACTTC
CASSWAGGYENIQYF
>TRBD1|TRBV30|TRBJ1-1|.
TGTGCCTGGGCGGGACAGGGGATGGTTGGAGCTTTCTTT
CAWAGQGMVGAFF
>TRBD2|TRBV25-1|TRBJ2-3|.
TGTGCCAGCAGTGCACCGGGACTAGCGGGAGGTACGCAGTATTTT
CASSAPGLAGGTQYF
>.|TRBV5-1|TRBJ1-1|.
TGCGCCAGCAGCTTCGGGAACACTGAAGCTTTCTTT
CASSFGNTEAFF
>.|TRBV10-2|TRBJ2-2|.
TGCGCCAGCAGGGCACAGGGTCCCGGGGAGCTGTTTTTT
CASRAQGPGELFF
>TRBD2|TRBV9|TRBJ2-3|.
TGTGCCAGCAGCGTCGGACTAGCGGGGGACCCTAGCACAGATACGCAGTATTTT
CASSVGLAGDPSTDTQYF